The 32 T cell receptor beta chains in this list originate from one sample, sequenced in a study of cytomegalovirus exposure and HLA in healthy donors. 60 Vbeta and 13 Jbeta primers were used in PCR. Sequencing used immunoSEQ multiplex PCR; TCRdb keeps in-frame clones, though not all of them. The table lists 130,000 or so clones, 77% of them singletons, with approximately 1.5% in the top ten. The material sequenced was PBMCs. The receptor source for this set is a female donor in good health and CMV-seronegative.

The chain is built from TRBV7-6 and TRBJ2-5; maybe TRBD2 (5 bases). V dropped 1 base and J dropped 5 bases, with 11 bases sitting between them. Germline V CDR1 and CDR2: SGHVS, FNYEAQ. CDR3 size: 14 residues. The CDR3 nucleotides are TGTGCCAGCAGCTTAGTTGCGGGCGGGGAGACCCAGTACTTC. Protein: CASSLVAGGETQYF.

The chain employs TRBV27 and TRBJ2-3, with 8 bases that match TRBD1. Germline V CDR1 and CDR2: MNHEY, SMNVEV (reference sequence). Trimming took 5 bases from V and 4 from J; bases not matched to a gene: 8. The CDR3 is 15 amino acids. The CDR3 bases are TGTGCCAGCAGTCCTGGACAGGGTCTGGCAGATACGCAGTATTTT. It translates to CASSPGQGLADTQYF.

V usage is TRBV19 and J usage is TRBJ2-1, with TRBD2 identical over 10 bases. Looked up from germline, CDR1 is LNHDA and CDR2 is SQIVND (reference sequence). This CDR3 is 15 amino acids long. V shed 7 bases and J 10 bases; nucleotides not matched to a gene: 13. CDR3 DNA: TGTGCCAGTATGGAGCTAGCGGGAGTCCTCGGGGAGCAGTTCTTC. Protein sequence: CASMELAGVLGEQFF.

The chain combines TRBV5-8 with TRBJ2-1, with 7 nucleotides matching TRBD1. Germline loops: CDR1 SGHTS, CDR2 YDEGEE. There are 12 residues in the CDR3. The CDR3 sequence: CGTTDRANEQFF. The CDR3 nucleotides are TGTGGCACGACTGACAGGGCCAATGAGCAGTTCTTC.

The chain combines TRBV6-5 with TRBJ1-5; D unclear. Trimming shortened V by 2 bases and J by 2 bases, and 7 bases separated the two germline ends. CDR3 length: 14 residues. Germline values: CDR1 MNHEY, CDR2 SVGAGI. CDR3 sequence (DNA): TGTGCCAGCAGTTACCAGAGGGGCAATCAGCCCCAGCATTTT. Translated: CASSYQRGNQPQHF.

CDR3 amino acids: CASRSGTSGGGEQFF. For the CDR3, the DNA is TGCGCCAGCAGGTCCGGGACTAGCGGGGGTGGTGAGCAGTTCTTC. The chain joins TRBV5-1 to TRBJ2-1, with 14 bases aligning to TRBD2. In germline, CDR1 is SGHRS, CDR2 YFSETQ. V lost 5 bases, J lost 9 bases, and 7 bases stayed unmatched. This CDR3 has 15 amino acids.

This clone was picked up one time. The gene calls are TRBV5-4 and TRBJ1-4; D ambiguous. With 0 bases removed from V and 8 bases from J, the gap between germline ends came to 11 bases. CDR1 SGHNT and CDR2 YYREEE come from the germline V gene (reference sequence). The CDR3 extends over 14 amino acids. Here the CDR3 reads CASSLAGLGEKLFF. CDR3 nucleotide sequence: TGTGCCAGCAGCTTGGCTGGACTAGGGGAAAAACTGTTTTTT.

CDR3 loop: CASSQEDRARTDTQYF. The CDR3 bases are TGCGCCAGCAGCCAAGAGGACAGGGCGCGCACAGATACGCAGTATTTT. The V call is TRBV4-1, the J call TRBJ2-3, with TRBD1 matching over 8 bases. J gave up 1 base and V 0 bases, and 3 bases lay outside the gene matches. CDR3 length equals 16 residues. From germline, CDR1 is MGHRA and CDR2 YSYEKL.

This clone appeared a single time. The gene calls are TRBV6-5 and TRBJ2-7, with D tentatively TRBD1 (6 bases). Trimming took off 2 bases at V and 10 bases at J, with 15 bases between the two ends. The CDR3 runs 13 residues. Per germline, CDR1 MNHEY and CDR2 SVGAGI. The CDR3 region is CASSYIPGHGQYF. DNA of the CDR3: TGTGCCAGCAGTTACATCCCGGGACATGGTCAGTACTTC.

The V gene is TRBV27, the J gene TRBJ2-2; D possibly corresponds to TRBD1 (6 bases). Germline V gene data show CDR1 as MNHEY and CDR2 as SMNVEV (reference sequence). V dropped 7 bases and J dropped 6 bases, with 12 bases sitting between them. This CDR3 contains 13 residues. The CDR3 nucleotides are TGTGCCAGCACCATACAGGGTGCCGGGGAGCTGTTTTTT. This encodes CASTIQGAGELFF.

The table lists this clone with a count of one. This chain links TRBV19 with TRBJ2-1, with D tentatively TRBD2 (7 bases). The V end was cut by 8 bases, the J end by 8 bases, with 22 bases between. This CDR3 has 15 residues. Germline V gene data show CDR1 as LNHDA and CDR2 as SQIVND (reference sequence). CDR3 coding DNA: TGTGCCAGTTTGTCTGGGGGGGCTCGGTCGGATGAGCAGTTCTTC. Translating it yields CASLSGGARSDEQFF.

The chain combines TRBV15 with TRBJ2-1; 10 nucleotides align to TRBD2. CDR1 LNHNV and CDR2 YYDKDF come from the germline V gene (reference sequence). The CDR3 loop spans 15 amino acids. Trimming cost V 4 bases and J 6 bases; bases outside gene matches: 6. Here the CDR3 reads CATSTSSGGPNEQFF. In DNA form, the CDR3 reads TGTGCCACCAGCACATCTAGCGGGGGACCCAATGAGCAGTTCTTC.

The chain carries TRBV5-1 and TRBJ2-3; tentative D call: TRBD1 (5 bases). Between the trimmed V and J ends, which lost 0 bases and 2 bases, there was a span of 16 bases. CDR1 is SGHRS and CDR2 is YFSETQ in the germline V gene. This CDR3 spans 17 amino acids. The CDR3 nucleotides are TGCGCCAGCAGCTTGGGGGGCCACTTCACCTACACAGATACGCAGTATTTT. Translated: CASSLGGHFTYTDTQYF.

The chain employs TRBV4-1 and TRBJ1-3; TRBD1 might be the D (6 bases). CDR1 is MGHRA, CDR2 YSYEKL, per germline. The CDR3 consists of 14 residues. Trimming left V 4 bases short and J 5 bases short, with 12 bases between. As DNA, the CDR3 is TGCGCCAGCAGCCCCCTAGGGACAAGAAACACCATATATTTT. Its translation: CASSPLGTRNTIYF.

This chain links TRBV7-8 with TRBJ1-4, with D possibly being TRBD1 (6 bases). The CDR3 extends over 16 amino acids. The germline V gene encodes CDR1 SGHVS and CDR2 FQNEAQ. The V and J ends lost 5 bases and 4 bases respectively, with 17 bases between them. This chain's CDR3 is CASSPPGGTLNEKLFF. The CDR3 nucleotides read TGTGCCAGCAGCCCCCCGGGAGGGACACTTAATGAAAAACTGTTTTTT.

This clone turned up a few times. The chain uses TRBV30 and TRBJ1-6; D remains unclear. Germline CDR1 GTSNPN, CDR2 SVGIG (reference sequence). The CDR3 loop spans 13 amino acids. Trimming cost V 4 bases and J 5 bases, with 9 bases left between them. CDR3 sequence (DNA): TGTGCCTGGAACTTAGTAAATAATTCACCCCTCCACTTT. Protein sequence: CAWNLVNNSPLHF.

The V and J genes are TRBV2 and TRBJ2-5; 10 positions match TRBD1. With the DNA end fitting TRBJ2-7 better, the J assignment may be wrong. The CDR3 length is 14 residues. Germline CDR1 reads SNHLY; CDR2 reads FYNNEI. Written as DNA, the CDR3 is TGTGCCAGCAGTCGGACAGGGGGTCCCTACGAGCAGTACTTC. Protein sequence: CASSRTGGPYEQYF.

This sequence joins TRBV5-4 and TRBJ2-5; D possibly corresponds to TRBD2 (6 bases). The V end was cut by 6 bases, the J end by 4 bases, with 13 bases between. The CDR3 runs to 13 residues. Germline V lookup: CDR1 SGHNT, CDR2 YYREEE (reference sequence). This CDR3 reads CASTTGVGETQYF. CDR3 sequence (DNA): TGTGCCAGCACCACGGGGGTGGGAGAGACCCAGTACTTC. Full variable domain (outside the CDR3, taken from reference TRBV5-4 and TRBJ2-5): ETGVTQSPTHLIKTRGQQVTLRCSSQSGHNTVSWYQQALGQGPQFIFQYYREEENGRGNFPPRFSGLQFPNYSSELNVNALELDDSALYLCASTTGVGETQYFGPGTRLLVL.

This clone was found once. The chain carries TRBV6-8 and TRBJ1-2, with 10 bases matching TRBD1. CDR3 length: 15 amino acids. V trimming: 4 bases; J trimming: 4 bases; junction bases outside the gene matches: 6. Germline V lookup: CDR1 MNHGY, CDR2 SAAAGT. The CDR3 loop reads CASSSGQGVSYGYTF. CDR3 sequence (DNA): TGTGCCAGCAGTTCTGGACAGGGGGTCTCCTATGGCTACACCTTC.

This clone was seen a handful of times. The gene calls are TRBV7-2 and TRBJ1-3, with D tentatively TRBD1 (5 bases). V lost 5 bases to trimming and J lost 0 bases, with 8 bases between them. The CDR3 spans 14 residues. In germline, CDR1 is SGHTA, CDR2 FQGNSA. CDR3 sequence reads: CASSEDSSGNTIYF. The CDR3 nucleotides read TGTGCCAGCAGCGAAGACAGCTCTGGAAACACCATATATTTT. Drawing the rest from reference TRBV7-2 and TRBJ1-3, the complete variable domain is GAGVSQSPSNKVTEKGKDVELRCDPISGHTALYWYRQSLGQGLEFLIYFQGNSAPDKSGLPSDRFSAERTGGSVSTLTIQRTQQEDSAVYLCASSEDSSGNTIYFGEGSWLTVV.

The chain couples TRBV7-9 to TRBJ2-7; the D gene is possibly TRBD2 (6 bases). CDR1 is SEHNR and CDR2 is FQNEAQ in the germline V gene (reference sequence). The CDR3 length is 14 residues. V shed 2 bases and J shed 0 bases, with 8 bases lying between them. DNA of the CDR3: TGTGCCAGCAGCTTAACCGGGAGCTCCTACGAGCAGTACTTC. Residues: CASSLTGSSYEQYF.

The chain links TRBV7-9 to TRBJ1-5, with a tentative D call TRBD1 (6 bases). Germline CDR1 is SEHNR and CDR2 is FQNEAQ (reference sequence). The CDR3 has 15 residues. V was shortened by 5 bases and J by 0 bases, with 11 bases between the two germline ends. The CDR3 loop reads CASSGTDSSNQPQHF. In DNA form, the CDR3 reads TGTGCCAGCAGCGGAACGGACAGTAGCAATCAGCCCCAGCATTTT.

The CDR3 loop reads CASSAQGRRETQYF. The CDR3 DNA is TGTGCCAGCAGCGCCCAGGGAAGACGAGAGACCCAGTACTTC. The V call is TRBV11-2, the J call TRBJ2-5; a weak D match, TRBD1 (5 bases). CDR1 is SGHAT, CDR2 FQNNGV, per germline. This CDR3 has 14 amino acids. V lost 5 bases to trimming and J lost 4 bases, with 14 bases between them.

The V and J genes are TRBV5-1 and TRBJ1-4, with D perhaps TRBD1 (6 bases). CDR1 and CDR2 from the germline V gene are SGHRS and YFSETQ. This CDR3 contains 17 residues. Deletions cut 0 bases from V and 7 bases from J, with 19 bases between. Here the CDR3 reads CASSLEGWTVDGEKLFF. The CDR3, as DNA: TGCGCCAGCAGCTTGGAGGGATGGACAGTCGATGGTGAAAAACTGTTTTTT.

The chain carries TRBV27 and TRBJ2-3; weak D call: TRBD2 (6 bases). V was pared by 3 bases and J by 0 bases, with 10 bases between. Germline CDR1 reads MNHEY; CDR2 reads SMNVEV (reference sequence). The CDR3 length is 15 residues. The CDR3 nucleotides are TGTGCCAGCAGTTTTTTCGCGGGAAGCACAGATACGCAGTATTTT. This encodes CASSFFAGSTDTQYF.

V is TRBV7-9 and J is TRBJ2-1; 7 bases line up with TRBD2. With 3 bases clipped from V and 7 bases from J, the junction kept 9 bases outside the gene matches. There are 15 residues in the CDR3. CDR1 is SEHNR and CDR2 is FQNEAQ in the germline V gene (reference sequence). Here the CDR3 DNA reads TGTGCCAGCAGCTTCGATCAGCGGGAAGGTAATGAGCAGTTCTTC. It specifies CASSFDQREGNEQFF.

The chain is built from TRBV12-2 and TRBJ1-3. TRBV12-2 is shown as a pseudogene. The CDR3 has 14 residues. The CDR3 protein is CASRLGGLGNTIYF. In DNA form, the CDR3 reads TGTGCAAGTCGCTTGGGGGGTTTGGGAAACACCATATATTTT.

This chain uses TRBV5-1 with TRBJ2-6; 8 bases agree with TRBD1. The CDR3 covers 17 residues. CDR1 and CDR2 (germline): SGHRS, YFSETQ. With 5 bases clipped from V and 2 bases from J, the junction kept 9 bases outside the gene matches. The CDR3 DNA follows: TGCGCCAGCAGACCGGACAGGGAAGTAGCTGGGGCCAACGTCCTGACTTTC. It codes for CASRPDREVAGANVLTF.

The chain couples TRBV7-9 to TRBJ2-3; 9 nucleotides match TRBD1. Germline trimming cut 0 bases from V and 3 bases from J; bases unmatched to any gene: 1. The CDR3 length is 15 residues. Germline lookup yields CDR1 SEHNR and CDR2 FQNEAQ (reference sequence). This CDR3 is CASSLADRGTDTQYF. The CDR3 bases are TGTGCCAGCAGCTTAGCGGACAGGGGAACAGATACGCAGTATTTT. Supplemented by reference TRBV7-9 and TRBJ2-3, the full variable domain reads DTGVSQNPRHKITKRGQNVTFRCDPISEHNRLYWYRQTLGQGPEFLTYFQNEAQLEKSRLLSDRFSAERPKGSFSTLEIQRTEQGDSAMYLCASSLADRGTDTQYFGPGTRLTVL.

The chain recombines TRBV19 with TRBJ2-1, with a tentative D call TRBD2 (6 bases). Trimming took off 4 bases at V and 6 bases at J, with 16 bases between the two ends. There are 15 residues in the CDR3. The germline CDR1 and CDR2 sequences are LNHDA and SQIVND (reference sequence). CDR3 in amino acids: CASSTAGGTGNEQFF. The CDR3 DNA reads TGTGCCAGTAGTACCGCCGGCGGGACGGGCAATGAGCAGTTCTTC.

This clone was picked up a small number of times. The chain couples TRBV11-3 to TRBJ2-2, with TRBD2 as a possible D gene (6 bases). Deletions cut 5 bases from V and 2 bases from J, with 15 bases between. There are 16 residues in the CDR3. The germline gives CDR1 SGHNT, CDR2 YENEEA. CDR3 nucleotides: TGTGCCAGCAGCGCTGCGCGGGACGGTAACACCGGGGAGCTGTTTTTT. Protein product: CASSAARDGNTGELFF. Supplemented by reference TRBV11-3 and TRBJ2-2, the full variable domain reads EAGVVQSPRYKIIEKKQPVAFWCNPISGHNTLYWYLQNLGQGPELLIRYENEEAVDDSQLPKDRFSAERLKGVDSTLKIQPAELGDSAVYLCASSAARDGNTGELFFGEGSRLTVL.

The sample holds a few counts of this clone. V and J are TRBV25-1 and TRBJ1-1, with unresolved D. Deletions cut 3 bases from V and 2 bases from J, with 16 bases between. This CDR3 comprises 16 residues. CDR1 and CDR2 from the germline V gene are MGHDK and SYGVNS. This CDR3 reads CASSDLAGRTNTEAFF. The DNA for the CDR3 is TGTGCCAGCAGTGATCTAGCCGGGAGAACAAACACTGAAGCTTTCTTT.